What follows describes a single TCR beta chain. The antigen is undetermined. The sample comes from a study of blood T cells in healthy people across ages. Background on the study: Template switching retrieved approximately one barcoded beta molecule for each two T cells. General study points: Unknown CMV status may confound age-related changes in expanded clones.

A sample-barcoded 5' primer and a J-beta primer mix were used in a second PCR of roughly 6 to 11 cycles. MiXCR, applied by TCRdb to the 5' RACE reads, yields one record per CDR3 protein. Of some 1.7 million distinct CDR3 sequences listed, over 25% are singletons. Collection of ten milliliters of peripheral blood was performed for each donor. V shed 6 bases, J shed 11 bases, and the junction held 21 bases outside the gene matches. The CDR3 spans 16 residues. CDR1 SEHNR and CDR2 FQNEAQ come from the germline V gene (reference sequence). Sequenced input: blood. This rearrangement joins TRBV7-9 to TRBJ2-5, with 7 bases lining up with TRBD2. The sequence was obtained from a woman aged 30 to 39 in good health. CDR3 amino acids: CASSLGGGPNYNEQYF. The CDR3, as DNA: TGTGCCAGCAGTCTAGGCGGGGGACCCAACTACAATGAGCAGTACTTC.